This T cell receptor (beta chain) was retrieved from a study of blood T cells in healthy people across ages. CDR1 is SGHTA, CDR2 FQGNSA, per germline. CDR3 size: 19 residues. V was clipped by 4 bases and J by 4 bases; unmatched bases: 18. A sample-barcoded 5' primer and a J-beta primer mix were used in a second PCR of roughly 7 to 11 cycles. TCRdb processed the 5' RACE reads anew with MiXCR; each CDR3 protein has one entry. The sample records about 800,000 distinct CDR3 sequences, more than 20% being singletons. This clonotype was counted only a few times. Its antigen is undetermined. Study-level findings and limits: Higher diversity and more naive CD4+ cells were features of long-lived donors, compared to aged donors. A roughly linear age-dependent decrease characterized TCR beta diversity per million T cells.

This same sample was also taken into another study, of T cells of mothers and their children. As that report states: Donation was provided by three healthy Caucasian mothers along with their six children.

This receptor was taken from a boy aged 5-17 years in good health. The sample was blood. The genes are TRBV7-2 and TRBJ2-3; 9 positions match TRBD1. CDR3 in amino acids: CASSSNGRTDRGAADTQYF. CDR3 DNA sequence: TGTGCCAGCAGCTCCAACGGAAGAACGGACAGGGGAGCGGCAGATACGCAGTATTTT.